The rows below give T cell receptor beta chains drawn from one sample of a study of T cell changes during pregnancy in multiple sclerosis. Profiling relied on immunoSEQ multiplex PCR, and the TCRdb table lists in-frame clones only, not all of them. The data show about 68,000 clones, about 90% seen once. This material consisted of peripheral blood, taken in the second trimester of pregnancy. Receptors were obtained from a female donor with multiple sclerosis, enrolled in a pregnancy study. CDR3s include the opening cysteine and the closing phenylalanine or tryptophan. The D gene is left open where the match is weak. Only part of the rows carry a size: once, few, many, or a class if the clone is expanded.

V	size	D	J	CDR3	DNA
TRBV12-5	.	.	TRBJ1-1	CASGLAGVWTEAFF	TGTGCTAGTGGTTTGGCAGGGGTGTGGACTGAAGCTTTCTTT
TRBV18	.	.	TRBJ2-1	CASSRNNNEQFF	TGTGCCAGCTCACGTAATAACAATGAGCAGTTCTTC
TRBV10-3	.	TRBD1	TRBJ2-3	CAISEMGGGTGHPRDTQYF	TGTGCCATCAGTGAGATGGGGGGTGGGACAGGGCACCCCAGAGATACGCAGTATTTT
TRBV7-9	.	TRBD2	TRBJ2-5	CASSYPTSGEWGETQYF	TGTGCCAGCAGCTACCCGACTAGCGGGGAATGGGGAGAGACCCAGTACTTC
TRBV9	.	.	TRBJ2-1	CASSLRTNLRDEQFF	TGTGCCAGCAGCCTCAGGACAAACCTCAGGGATGAGCAGTTCTTC
TRBV19	.	TRBD1	TRBJ1-1	CASSFDDRGTEAFF	TGTGCCAGTAGTTTCGATGACAGGGGGACTGAAGCTTTCTTT
TRBV11-2	.	TRBD1	TRBJ1-2	CASSAGGRNYGYTF	TGTGCCAGCAGCGCAGGGGGACGGAACTATGGCTACACCTTC
TRBV19	.	.	TRBJ1-4	CASKRAATNEKLFF	TGTGCCAGTAAGCGGGCAGCAACTAATGAAAAACTGTTTTTT
TRBV19	once	.	TRBJ2-1	CASKRGSGSYNEQFF	TGTGCCAGTAAAAGGGGGTCGGGCTCCTACAATGAGCAGTTCTTC
TRBV18	.	TRBD1	TRBJ2-7	CASSRGPGQGKAYEQYF	TGTGCCAGCTCACGGGGCCCGGGACAGGGAAAGGCCTACGAGCAGTACTTC
TRBV5-4	.	.	TRBJ2-7	CASSPEGRGQFVGYF	TGTGCCAGCAGCCCGGAGGGGCGGGGGCAATTCGTTGGATACTTC
TRBV27	once	.	TRBJ2-4	CASRPHGPGAKNIQYF	TGTGCCAGCAGACCCCACGGTCCGGGAGCCAAAAACATTCAGTACTTC
TRBV19	.	.	TRBJ1-1	CASRSRGTLADHEAFF	TGTGCCAGTCGATCCCGGGGGACCCTAGCCGACCATGAAGCTTTCTTT
TRBV28	.	TRBD2	TRBJ2-3	CASSPVAGETTDTQYF	TGTGCCAGCAGTCCGGTAGCGGGGGAGACCACAGATACGCAGTATTTT
TRBV6-5	.	.	TRBJ1-5	CASSPLSNQPQHF	TGTGCCAGCAGTCCCCTCAGCAATCAGCCCCAGCATTTT
TRBV6-6	.	.	TRBJ1-5	CASRGSGKNQPQHF	TGTGCCAGCAGGGGAAGCGGGAAAAATCAGCCCCAGCATTTT
TRBV4-2	.	.	TRBJ1-1	CASSVRGGSDTEAFF	TGTGCCAGCAGCGTCCGAGGGGGTAGCGACACTGAAGCTTTCTTT
TRBV5-5	.	.	TRBJ2-7	CASSLVGQVIYEQYF	TGTGCCAGCAGCTTGGTAGGCCAGGTGATCTACGAGCAGTACTTC
TRBV18	.	.	TRBJ2-5	CASTETSLVETQYF	TGTGCCAGCACTGAGACTAGTTTGGTAGAGACCCAGTACTTC
TRBV7-2	.	.	TRBJ2-1	CASSSPPPGLWDEQFF	TGTGCCAGCAGTAGTCCTCCCCCCGGACTTTGGGATGAGCAGTTCTTC
TRBV6-6	few	.	TRBJ1-2	CASRIPGRDGYTF	TGTGCCAGCAGAATCCCAGGTAGAGATGGCTACACCTTC
TRBV5-5	.	.	TRBJ2-7	CASKKGESSYEQYF	TGTGCCAGCAAAAAGGGGGAGAGCTCCTACGAGCAGTACTTC
TRBV9	.	.	TRBJ1-5	CASSVGDINQPQHF	TGTGCCAGCAGCGTAGGGGACATAAATCAGCCCCAGCATTTT
TRBV5-5	.	TRBD2	TRBJ2-5	CASSLGSGGVPETQYF	TGTGCCAGCAGCTTGGGGAGCGGGGGGGTCCCAGAGACCCAGTACTTC
TRBV9	.	.	TRBJ1-1	CASSVGGSNTEAFF	TGTGCCAGCAGCGTAGGGGGCAGCAACACTGAAGCTTTCTTT
TRBV5-1	.	.	TRBJ1-1	CASSADRTGIAEAFF	TGCGCCAGCAGCGCCGATAGAACAGGAATCGCTGAAGCTTTCTTT
TRBV19	.	.	TRBJ1-4	CASSTGGGREKLFF	TGTGCCAGTAGTACGGGTGGTGGCCGAGAAAAACTGTTTTTT
TRBV19	.	.	TRBJ1-6	CASSPPSGDNSPLHF	TGTGCCAGTAGTCCCCCCTCGGGGGATAATTCACCCCTCCACTTT
TRBV4-3	.	.	TRBJ2-5	CASSLGLAKYQETQYF	TGCGCCAGCAGCCTTGGGCTGGCCAAGTACCAAGAGACCCAGTACTTC
TRBV29-1	once	TRBD1	TRBJ2-6	CSVQGALSISGANVLTF	TGCAGCGTACAGGGGGCCTTGTCTATTTCTGGGGCCAACGTCCTGACTTTC
TRBV6-5	.	TRBD1	TRBJ1-1	CASRSGQGGTEAFF	TGTGCCAGCAGAAGTGGACAGGGTGGGACTGAAGCTTTCTTT
TRBV5-6	.	TRBD2	TRBJ2-5	CASTASGGSYQETQYF	TGTGCCAGCACGGCTAGCGGGGGGTCCTACCAAGAGACCCAGTACTTC
TRBV10-3	.	.	TRBJ2-7	CAIRASGGVSEQYF	TGTGCCATCAGGGCGTCGGGCGGGGTGAGCGAGCAGTACTTC
TRBV27	once	.	TRBJ2-4	CASSLSDTSGKNIQYF	TGTGCCAGCAGTTTATCCGATACCTCGGGCAAAAACATTCAGTACTTC
TRBV4-3	.	TRBD2	TRBJ2-1	CASSSLAGGHNEQFF	TGCGCCAGCAGCTCCTTAGCGGGGGGGCACAATGAGCAGTTCTTC
TRBV18	.	TRBD1	TRBJ1-4	CASSPLGQGNEKLFF	TGTGCCAGCTCACCGTTGGGACAGGGTAATGAAAAACTGTTTTTT
TRBV29-1	.	.	TRBJ2-5	CSVGQSQETQYF	TGCAGCGTTGGACAGTCACAAGAGACCCAGTACTTC
TRBV12-5	.	.	TRBJ1-1	CASGVGQITEAFF	TGTGCTAGTGGCGTTGGACAGATCACTGAAGCTTTCTTT
TRBV11-2	.	TRBD1	TRBJ1-1	CASSPTGMAAFF	TGTGCCAGCAGCCCGACAGGGATGGCAGCTTTCTTT
TRBV9	.	TRBD1	TRBJ1-2	CASSRGQGASYGYTF	TGTGCCAGCAGCCGAGGACAGGGGGCGAGCTATGGCTACACCTTC
TRBV10-3	once	.	TRBJ1-3	CAISGPILSSGNTIYF	TGTGCCATCAGTGGCCCTATACTTAGCTCTGGAAACACCATATATTTT
TRBV4-2	.	TRBD2	TRBJ2-5	CASSRGLAGGSIATQYF	TGTGCCAGCAGCCGAGGACTAGCGGGGGGCTCGATAGCGACCCAGTACTTC
TRBV30	.	TRBD1	TRBJ1-5	CAWSRTGLQPQHF	TGTGCCTGGAGCAGGACAGGGCTTCAGCCCCAGCATTTT
TRBV4-3	.	.	TRBJ2-3	CASSQDPRATSTDTQYF	TGCGCCAGCAGCCAAGACCCGAGGGCAACGAGCACAGATACGCAGTATTTT
TRBV27	.	TRBD1	TRBJ1-2	CASRYPLGQVFGYTF	TGTGCCAGCAGATATCCCTTGGGACAGGTTTTTGGCTACACCTTC
TRBV11-2	once	.	TRBJ2-7	CASSVRIRSAYEQYF	TGTGCCAGCAGCGTCAGGATACGGTCGGCCTACGAGCAGTACTTC
TRBV5-1	.	.	TRBJ2-4	CASSLGAAKNIQYF	TGCGCCAGCAGCTTGGGAGCGGCAAAAAACATTCAGTACTTC
TRBV2	.	TRBD2	TRBJ2-7	CASSPRGTSGGFEQYF	TGTGCCAGCAGCCCGAGGGGGACTAGCGGGGGGTTCGAGCAGTACTTC
TRBV6-5	.	.	TRBJ2-3	CASRKGGVYTQYF	TGTGCCAGCAGGAAGGGGGGGGTTTATACGCAGTATTTT
TRBV9	.	TRBD1	TRBJ2-2	CASSHRQGGLTGELFF	TGTGCCAGCAGCCATCGACAGGGGGGCTTAACCGGGGAGCTGTTTTTT